This TCR beta chain is from a study of T cell repertoires in cytomegalovirus infection. Study as a whole: CMV infection plus the matching HLA type was flagged by public TCR beta signatures.

In regard to this clonotype: The antigen is not known.

The junction had 2 bases not matched to a gene; V was cut back by 3 bases and J by 6 bases. Germline-derived CDR1 and CDR2 are DFQATT and SNEGSKA (reference sequence). The CDR3 runs 11 residues. TCRdb recomputed calls from the reads with MiXCR, one row per CDR3 protein. The data hold 200,000 to 300,000 distinct CDR3 sequences, with 6% to 8% observed a single time. Study-level results: There were carriers of CMV plus the relevant HLA, and cumulative public TCR beta family frequency identified them. Ex vivo responses were dominated by HLA-C-restricted CMV-specific TCR beta clonotypes.

This receptor was identified in a human donor in good health (CMV status not recorded). Some clones in this sample may be carry-over from other donors' samples. This chain joins TRBV20-1 and TRBJ2-7; 7 bases match TRBD1. The sample was PBMCs. This CDR3 reads CSARTGSEQYF. Written as DNA, the CDR3 is TGCAGTGCTAGGACAGGGAGCGAGCAGTACTTC.